The 9 T cell receptor beta chains below come from one sample, sequenced in a study of blood T cells in healthy people across ages. Using a J-beta primer mix together with a sample-barcoded 5' primer, a second PCR was run for roughly 7 to 12 cycles. MiXCR, run by TCRdb on the 5' RACE reads, gives a single entry per CDR3 protein. The sample lists 350,000 to 450,000 distinct CDR3 sequences; 45% to 65% were seen once. The sequenced sample was blood. The receptor set was obtained from a man aged 55-75 years in good health.

The rearrangement links TRBV9 to TRBJ2-4, with 7 bases fitting TRBD2. The CDR3 has 15 residues. V gave up 0 bases and J gave up 6 bases; unmatched junction bases: 6. Per the germline V gene, CDR1 is SGDLS and CDR2 is YYNGEE. The CDR3 loop reads CASSVEGGMGNIQYF. The CDR3 DNA is TGTGCCAGCAGCGTAGAGGGAGGGATGGGAAACATTCAGTACTTC.

This clonotype has more than one count but fewer than ten. The chain employs TRBV28 and TRBJ2-7, with unresolved D. The CDR3 is 12 residues long. Trimming took off 2 bases at V and 5 bases at J, with 7 bases between the two ends. Germline V gene lookup returns CDR1 MDHEN and CDR2 SYDVKM. CDR3 sequence reads: CASSLTQDEQYF. CDR3 sequence (DNA): TGTGCCAGCAGTTTAACCCAGGACGAGCAGTACTTC.

About this clonotype itself: A much larger clone lies one base from this, so it may be a read error. This sequence joins TRBV29-1 and TRBJ2-1; the D gene is possibly TRBD2 (5 bases). The DNA end is more similar to TRBJ2-7, so the J call may be wrong. The CDR3 extends over 12 amino acids. Germline assignment: CDR1 SQVTM and CDR2 ANQGSEA. This chain's CDR3 is CSVDRGYNEQYF. The DNA for the CDR3 is TGCAGCGTTGATAGAGGGTACAATGAGCAGTACTTC.

This clonotype is a singleton in its sample. This chain links TRBV3-1 with TRBJ2-1; 9 bases align to TRBD2. The CDR3 extends over 17 amino acids. V dropped 0 bases and J dropped 1; count of bases not matched to a gene: 4. The germline CDR1 and CDR2 sequences are LGHDT and YNNKEL (reference sequence). CDR3 region: CASSQDGAGGSYNEQFF. CDR3 sequence (DNA): TGTGCCAGCAGCCAAGATGGGGCGGGGGGGTCCTACAATGAGCAGTTCTTC.

This sequence joins TRBV30 and TRBJ1-1; no clear D. The CDR3 has 13 residues. Germline V gene sequence: CDR1 GTSNPN, CDR2 SVGIG (reference sequence). V was cut by 0 bases and J by 3 bases, with 8 bases left in between. Here the CDR3 reads CAWSVPPDTEAFF. As DNA, the CDR3 is TGTGCCTGGAGTGTACCCCCGGACACTGAAGCTTTCTTT.

The sample holds a few counts of this clonotype. The chain carries TRBV10-3 and TRBJ1-1; 9 bases align to TRBD1. V was clipped by 6 bases and J by 1 base; unmatched bases: 3. CDR3 size: 14 residues. Germline loops: CDR1 ENHRY, CDR2 SYGVKD. CDR3 sequence: CAIRGQGTNTEAFF. The DNA of the CDR3 is TGTGCCATCAGGGGACAGGGAACGAACACTGAAGCTTTCTTT.

The chain combines TRBV6-6 with TRBJ2-1, with a weak D call TRBD2 (7 bases). Looked up from germline, CDR1 is MNHNY and CDR2 is SVGAGI (reference sequence). The CDR3 extends over 12 amino acids. V lost 8 bases and J 8 bases, leaving 13 bases between the germline ends. The CDR3 is CASGEGGYEQFF. For the CDR3, the DNA is TGTGCCAGCGGAGAGGGGGGGTATGAGCAGTTCTTC.

Worth noting for this clonotype: Mismatch with germline at one junction end may stem from a read error. The V and J genes are TRBV11-2 and TRBJ1-6; D gene ambiguous. The CDR3 is 12 residues long. Germline V gives CDR1 SGHAT, CDR2 FQNNGV. The CDR3 sequence: CASSSNNSPPHF. In nucleotides, the CDR3 is TGTGCCAGCAGCTCAAATAATTCACCCCCCCACTTT. Based on the CDR3 plus reference TRBV11-2 and TRBJ1-6, the full variable domain is EAGVAQSPRYKIIEKRQSVAFWCNPISGHATLYWYQQILGQGPKLLIQFQNNGVVDDSQLPKDRFSAERLKGVDSTLKIQPAKLEDSAVYLCASSSNNSPPHFGNGTRLTVT.

V and J are TRBV20-1 and TRBJ2-3; 12 bases line up with TRBD2. CDR1 DFQATT and CDR2 SNEGSKA come from the germline V gene (reference sequence). The CDR3 is made up of 15 amino acids. With 6 bases clipped from V and 1 base from J, the junction kept 5 bases outside the gene matches. The CDR3 loop is CSANGLAGRTDTQYF. The CDR3 DNA sequence: TGCAGTGCCAATGGACTAGCGGGGCGCACAGATACGCAGTATTTT.